Many counts were recorded for the clone carrying this T cell receptor (beta chain). Its antigen is unknown. Then a second PCR, running roughly 7 to 12 cycles, was carried out with a sample-barcoded 5' primer and a J-beta primer mix. TCRdb passed the 5' RACE reads through MiXCR, listing each CDR3 protein once. The table has around 1,500,000 distinct CDR3 sequences, 28% seen once; the top ten hold about 8%. This record belongs to a study of blood T cells in healthy people across ages. The study, taken as a whole, reports: The long-lived group displayed more naive CD4+ cells, plus higher diversity, than the aged donors did.

Germline CDR1 reads MGHRA; CDR2 reads YSYEKL. The CDR3 is 13 amino acids. Trimming shortened V by 0 bases and J by 9 bases, and 9 bases separated the two germline ends. The sequenced material came from blood. The chain employs TRBV4-1 and TRBJ2-1; D call uncertain. This clonotype originated in a woman aged 25 to 39 in good health. This chain's CDR3 is CASSQELGFEQFF. The CDR3 DNA follows: TGCGCCAGCAGCCAAGAGTTGGGGTTTGAGCAGTTCTTC.